The 8 T cell receptor beta chains below come from one sample, sequenced in a study of cytomegalovirus exposure and HLA in healthy donors. Primers: 60 Vbeta forward and 13 Jbeta reverse. The repertoire was sequenced with immunoSEQ multiplex PCR; TCRdb's copy has only in-frame clones and lacks some. The sample yields more than 85,000 clones, less than 80% seen once. The sample was PBMCs. Receptor source: a man aged 25-45 years in good health and CMV-seronegative.

The chain employs TRBV7-2 and TRBJ2-1; D gene uncertain. Trimming removed 1 base at V and 2 bases at J, with 18 bases between. The CDR3 is 18 amino acids. The V gene's germline CDR1 is SGHTA and CDR2 FQGNSA. The CDR3 DNA sequence: TGTGCCAGCAGCTTAGTGGATGTGGTCCCCACAGCCTACAATGAGCAGTTCTTC. Its translation is CASSLVDVVPTAYNEQFF.

Details on this clone: One end of the junction is discordant with germline, which a read error may explain. The chain uses TRBV5-3 and TRBJ2-7; D is possibly TRBD1 (5 bases). TRBV5-3 is an ORF, with its function uncertain. The CDR3 consists of 16 residues. The CDR3 reads CARRLGRQLITYEQYF. Written as DNA, the CDR3 is TGTGCCAGAAGGTTGGGTAGACAGCTTATAACCTACGAGCAGTACTTC.

The chain is built from TRBV5-1 and TRBJ1-5; D not certain. The germline CDR1 and CDR2 sequences are SGHRS and YFSETQ. The length of the CDR3 is 14 residues. Between the trimmed V and J ends, which lost 2 bases and 1 base, there was a span of 7 bases. The CDR3 protein is CASSLDGSNQPQHF. CDR3 nucleotides: TGCGCCAGCAGCTTAGACGGGAGCAATCAGCCCCAGCATTTT.

The V gene is TRBV4-1, the J gene TRBJ2-1; maybe TRBD2 (6 bases). V was shortened by 5 bases and J by 9 bases, with 14 bases between the two germline ends. The CDR3 spans 13 residues. Germline V gives CDR1 MGHRA, CDR2 YSYEKL. DNA for the CDR3: TGCGCCAGCAGCAGGTCCCCCGGGGGTGAGCAGTTCTTC. It encodes CASSRSPGGEQFF.

J is TRBJ2-7 and V is TRBV18; the match to TRBD2 covers 14 bases. This CDR3 has 15 residues. Germline V lookup: CDR1 KGHSH, CDR2 LQKENI. V was clipped by 3 bases and J by 7 bases; unmatched bases: 5. In nucleotides, the CDR3 is TGTGCCAGCTCACCGGGACTAGCGGGAGCGGGGGAGCAGTACTTC. Protein sequence: CASSPGLAGAGEQYF.

The J gene is TRBJ2-1, the V gene TRBV28; the match to TRBD2 covers 9 bases. This CDR3 is 14 amino acids long. Trimming at V came to 2 bases and at J to 8 bases, leaving 4 bases not matched to a gene. CDR1 and CDR2 (germline): MDHEN, SYDVKM. This CDR3 is CASSLLAGRDEQFF. CDR3 nucleotides: TGTGCCAGCAGTTTACTAGCGGGACGCGATGAGCAGTTCTTC. The full variable domain, its missing parts supplied by reference TRBV28 and TRBJ2-1, is DVKVTQSSRYLVKRTGEKVFLECVQDMDHENMFWYRQDPGLGLRLIYFSYDVKMKEKGDIPEGYSVSREKKERFSLILESASTNQTSMYLCASSLLAGRDEQFFGPGTRLTVL.

The CDR3 DNA follows: TGTGCCAGCTCCCGTGACAGGGATAATTCACCCCTCCACTTT. Translating it yields CASSRDRDNSPLHF. This rearrangement joins TRBV18 to TRBJ1-6; TRBD1 matches 7 bases. The CDR3 extends over 14 amino acids. The V gene end was trimmed by 6 bases and the J gene end by 5 bases; junction bases not matched to a gene: 4. Germline CDR1 reads KGHSH; CDR2 reads LQKENI.

The V and J genes are TRBV28 and TRBJ2-1; 14 bases map to TRBD2. Germline loops: CDR1 MDHEN, CDR2 SYDVKM. The V segment lost 7 bases and the J segment 7 bases; nucleotides outside the gene matches: 15. The CDR3 spans 18 residues. In DNA, the CDR3 is TGTGCCAGCACCTCCACCGGACTAGCGGGAGGAGGGTTGAATGAGCAGTTCTTC. Encoded protein: CASTSTGLAGGGLNEQFF.